Listed below are T cell receptor beta chains from one sample, sequenced in a study of blood T cell repertoires in COVID-19. Clones were read by immunoSEQ multiplex PCR, and TCRdb kept only the in-frame ones, dropping some. The sample records 230,000 or so clones, roughly 88% being singletons. Sequencing was carried out using PBMCs or T cells enriched from blood (not recorded which). These receptors came from a woman in her thirties or forties with acute COVID-19. Both conserved end residues are part of each CDR3. D genes are given only for firm matches. Not every row has a clone size; where given, it reads once, few, many or a size class.

clone size	V gene	J gene	D gene	CDR3 DNA	CDR3 protein
NA	TRBV5-1	TRBJ2-7	NA	TGCGCCAGCAGCCCGAGCTCCTACGAGCAGTACTTC	CASSPSSYEQYF
NA	TRBV5-1	TRBJ2-5	TRBD2	TGCGCCAGCAGCCAGCGGGGGGGCGTAGAGACCCAGTACTTC	CASSQRGGVETQYF
NA	TRBV27	TRBJ1-2	TRBD1	TGTGCCAGCAACCCCCAGGGGGCTGGATATGGCTACACCTTC	CASNPQGAGYGYTF
NA	TRBV27	TRBJ2-7	TRBD2	TGTGCCAGCAGTACGCCGGTAATGGGGGGGAATCTCTACGAGCAGTACTTC	CASSTPVMGGNLYEQYF
NA	TRBV19	TRBJ1-5	TRBD1	TGTGCCAGTAGAACATGGGGACAGGGCGCCAATCAGCCCCAGCATTTT	CASRTWGQGANQPQHF
few	TRBV7-9	TRBJ2-7	TRBD1	TGTGCCAGCAGCCCGGCGCCGACAGGGTCCTACGAGCAGTACTTC	CASSPAPTGSYEQYF
NA	TRBV2	TRBJ2-1	NA	TGTGCCAGCAGCGCGACACAAAGCTCCTACAATGAGCAGTTCTTC	CASSATQSSYNEQFF
NA	TRBV5-8	TRBJ2-1	TRBD2	TGTGCCAGCAGCTTGGTCGGGCTAGCGGGACAATCTGAGCAGTTCTTC	CASSLVGLAGQSEQFF
few	TRBV7-8	TRBJ1-6	NA	TGTGCCAGCAGCAAAGCAGGAACAGGCCCGAATTCACCCCTCCACTTT	CASSKAGTGPNSPLHF
NA	TRBV7-2	TRBJ1-2	TRBD1	TGTGCCAGCAGCCCGGGACAGGGGTTGGACTACACCTTC	CASSPGQGLDYTF
NA	TRBV24-1	TRBJ2-1	TRBD1	TGTGCCACCAGTGATGAATCCGGGACAGGGGGCAATGAGCAGTTCTTC	CATSDESGTGGNEQFF
NA	TRBV20-1	TRBJ2-1	NA	TGCAGTGCTAGTCAGGGGGTGGAGGGCAATGAGCAGTTCTTC	CSASQGVEGNEQFF
NA	TRBV7-2	TRBJ2-1	TRBD1	TGTGCCAGCAGCTTAGCGTCGGGACAGTCCTACAATGAGCAGTTCTTC	CASSLASGQSYNEQFF
once	TRBV4-1	TRBJ2-1	TRBD1	TGCGCCAGCAGCCACTTGGGACAGGGGGCGAATAATGAGCAGTTCTTC	CASSHLGQGANNEQFF
NA	TRBV11-2	TRBJ2-3	TRBD1	TGTGCCAGCAGCTTAGAGGGACAGGGAGGTGATACGCAGTATTTT	CASSLEGQGGDTQYF
once	TRBV9	TRBJ2-7	NA	TGTGCCAGCAGCGGCGACTTCCCCCACGAGCAGTACTTC	CASSGDFPHEQYF
NA	TRBV7-2	TRBJ2-5	NA	TGTGCCAGCAGCTTAGCCCTGGGACTTTCCCAAGAGACCCAGTACTTC	CASSLALGLSQETQYF
NA	TRBV11-2	TRBJ2-7	TRBD1	TGTGCCAGCAGCTTAGCGCCGTCCGGGACAGATGAGCAGTACTTC	CASSLAPSGTDEQYF
NA	TRBV6-5	TRBJ1-1	NA	TGTGCCAGCAGTTACTCCCCGGGGACTGAAGCTTTCTTT	CASSYSPGTEAFF
NA	TRBV7-2	TRBJ1-1	NA	TGTGCCAGCAGCTTAGGACTGCACACTGAAGCTTTCTTT	CASSLGLHTEAFF
NA	TRBV5-1	TRBJ1-2	TRBD1	TGCGCCAGCAGCCCTGGACAGGGGGCGAATGGCTACACCTTC	CASSPGQGANGYTF
NA	TRBV7-2	TRBJ1-4	TRBD1	TGTGCCAGCAGCTCTGGACAGGGTGGAGAAAAACTGTTTTTT	CASSSGQGGEKLFF
NA	TRBV4-1	TRBJ2-3	TRBD2	TGCGCCAGCAGTTCTAGCGGGAGCACAGATACGCAGTATTTT	CASSSSGSTDTQYF
NA	TRBV2	TRBJ1-2	NA	TGTGCCAGCAGAAAACCAGGGTCAGGGGACTATGGCTACACCTTC	CASRKPGSGDYGYTF
NA	TRBV7-2	TRBJ2-7	TRBD1	TGTGCCAGCAGCCTCCGACAGGGGGTCTACGAGCAGTACTTC	CASSLRQGVYEQYF
once	TRBV27	TRBJ2-2	NA	TGTGCCAGCAGGCTGGACAGGAACACCGGGGAGCTGTTTTTT	CASRLDRNTGELFF
NA	TRBV5-4	TRBJ2-1	NA	TGTGCCAGCAGCTTGCGTACCGGAGCCTACAATGAGCAGTTCTTC	CASSLRTGAYNEQFF
NA	TRBV11-3	TRBJ1-2	NA	TGTGCCAGCAGCTTCGGTTCTACTAACTATGGCTACACCTTC	CASSFGSTNYGYTF
NA	TRBV9	TRBJ2-3	TRBD2	TGTGCCAGCAGCGTAGAAGATGGGCGGGGGGTGGATACGCAGTATTTT	CASSVEDGRGVDTQYF
NA	TRBV19	TRBJ2-2	NA	TGTGCCAGTAGTATCTCCGGGGCGAACACCGGGGAGCTGTTTTTT	CASSISGANTGELFF
NA	TRBV10-3	TRBJ2-1	NA	TGTGCCATCAGTGAGGCTAGGGGGATCGACAGCAATGAGCAGTTCTTC	CAISEARGIDSNEQFF
NA	TRBV25-1	TRBJ1-5	NA	TGTGCCAGCAGTGAATATGGAGAACAGCCCCAGCATTTT	CASSEYGEQPQHF
NA	TRBV7-2	TRBJ1-4	NA	TGTGCCAGCAGCTCAACGCCGGGTTTCCGAAGTGAAAAACTGTTTTTT	CASSSTPGFRSEKLFF
NA	TRBV29-1	TRBJ1-2	NA	TGCAGCGTTTTCCTAGGAGGGAGTACCGGCAATGGCTACACCTTC	CSVFLGGSTGNGYTF
once	TRBV11-2	TRBJ2-2	TRBD2	TGTGCCAGCAGCGTCCGGACTAGCGGGCTCACCGGGGAGCTGTTTTTT	CASSVRTSGLTGELFF
NA	TRBV24-1	TRBJ2-5	TRBD1	TGTGCCACCAGTGATTTGAAGGAAGGGGGCGGTGAGACCCAGTACTTC	CATSDLKEGGGETQYF
NA	TRBV6-6	TRBJ2-4	TRBD1	TGTGCCAGCAGATCCGGGACAGTCGGAGGCATTCAGTACTTC	CASRSGTVGGIQYF
NA	TRBV7-2	TRBJ2-2	NA	TGTGCCAGCAGCTTAAGTCCGGTTTTCTCAGCGAACACCGAGGAGCTGTTTTTT	CASSLSPVFSANTEELFF
few	TRBV18	TRBJ2-2	NA	TGTGCCAGCTCACCACCGAGCTACACCGGGGAGCTGTTTTTT	CASSPPSYTGELFF
NA	TRBV30	TRBJ1-2	TRBD1	TGTGCCTGGTTCCGGGACAGGTCTGGCTACACCTTC	CAWFRDRSGYTF